The TCR beta chain described here comes from a study of blood T cell repertoires in COVID-19. Authors' data handling: Researchers report that nucleated cell counts were estimated from reference gene primer amplification. The method was immunoSEQ multiplex PCR; TCRdb's version includes in-frame clones alone and lacks a portion of them. That table gives V, J and clone size, and the DNA gave D and trimming. In the table there are a few hundred thousand clones, about four fifths of which are singletons. This CDR3 has 13 amino acids. Between the trimmed V and J ends, which lost 6 bases and 2 bases, there was a span of 11 bases. CDR1 is MNHEY, CDR2 SVGAGI, per germline.

The sample comprised peripheral blood. The V and J genes are TRBV6-5 and TRBJ2-7; a weak D match, TRBD1 (6 bases). This TCR derives from a man older than 75 with acute or convalescent COVID-19. The CDR3 loop is CASRDRVTYEQYF. The CDR3, as DNA: TGTGCCAGCAGGGACAGAGTGACCTACGAGCAGTACTTC.